The next 16 T cell receptor beta chains were all read from a single sample in a study of T cell responses to AZD1222 COVID-19 vaccine. The table came from immunoSEQ multiplex PCR; TCRdb's copy has only in-frame clones and leaves some out. The data contain 85,000 to 130,000 clones, around 90% of them singletons. Sequences were derived from peripheral blood, sampled on day 0 of AZD1222 vaccination. The receptors stem from an adult in good health.

This sequence joins TRBV1 and TRBJ2-1; TRBD2 is the table's D call, not checked against the DNA. TRBV1 is designated a pseudogene. The CDR3 is 15 amino acids. In nucleotides, the CDR3 is TGCACCATCAGAGCGGGAGGCCTTTTTGGGGGTGAGCAGTTCTTC. Translating it yields CTIRAGGLFGGEQFF.

V gene TRBV11-3 combines with J gene TRBJ1-4; D is uncertain. The CDR3 is made up of 15 amino acids. V was pared by 1 base and J by 8 bases, with 14 bases between. Germline CDR1 SGHNT, CDR2 YENEEA. For the CDR3, the DNA is TGTGCCAGCAGCTTAGGCGGTCTGTTGGGGGAAAAACTGTTTTTT. It codes for CASSLGGLLGEKLFF.

The CDR3 sequence: CAIVSGPVYNEQFF. The CDR3 coding sequence is TGTGCCATTGTTAGCGGGCCGGTTTACAATGAGCAGTTCTTC. The J gene is TRBJ2-1, the V gene TRBV2, with 7 bases matching TRBD2. The CDR3 is 14 amino acids. The trim removed 10 bases at V and 4 bases at J, leaving 10 bases unmatched. Germline CDR1 SNHLY, CDR2 FYNNEI. Based on the CDR3 plus reference TRBV2 and TRBJ2-1, the full variable domain is EPEVTQTPSHQVTQMGQEVILRCVPISNHLYFYWYRQILGQKVEFLVSFYNNEISEKSEIFDDQFSVERPDGSNFTLKIRSTKLEDSAMYFCAIVSGPVYNEQFFGPGTRLTVL.

This chain joins TRBV28 and TRBJ2-3, with TRBD2 as a possible D gene (6 bases). Germline values: CDR1 MDHEN, CDR2 SYDVKM. This CDR3 is built from 21 residues. Trimming pared 4 bases from V and 2 bases from J, leaving 31 bases between. In nucleotides, the CDR3 is TGTGCCAGCAGTTCACCATTACCGGGACTCTCGGCGGCGAGTCACACAGATACGCAGTATTTT. Encoded protein: CASSSPLPGLSAASHTDTQYF.

The chain combines TRBV9 with TRBJ2-5; TRBD2 matches 9 bases. The V gene end was trimmed by 2 bases and the J gene end by 2 bases; junction bases not matched to a gene: 4. Germline-derived CDR1 and CDR2 are SGDLS and YYNGEE. The CDR3 has 15 amino acids. The CDR3 spells CASSVTSGSQETQYF. The CDR3 coding sequence is TGTGCCAGCAGCGTGACTAGCGGATCTCAAGAGACCCAGTACTTC.

The rearrangement uses TRBV7-9 and TRBJ1-1, with D unresolved. Looked up from germline, CDR1 is SEHNR and CDR2 is FQNEAQ (reference sequence). This CDR3 region has 13 residues. The V end lost 7 bases, the J end lost 3 bases, and 12 bases lay between the germline ends. The DNA of the CDR3 is TGTGCCAGCAACCCTAGGCGAGACACTGAAGCTTTCTTT. It is translated as CASNPRRDTEAFF.

The rearrangement links TRBV7-8 to TRBJ2-3; the match to TRBD2 covers 9 bases. The trim removed 1 base at V and 4 bases at J, leaving 6 bases unmatched. The CDR3 has 16 residues. CDR1 is SGHVS, CDR2 FQNEAQ, per germline. CDR3 protein: CASSLVSSGAPDTQYF. The CDR3 nucleotides are TGTGCCAGCAGCTTAGTCTCTAGCGGGGCCCCAGATACGCAGTATTTT.

The gene calls are TRBV6-1 and TRBJ1-2; D is perhaps TRBD1 (6 bases). This CDR3 is 12 amino acids long. The V end was cut by 1 base, the J end by 6 bases, with 6 bases between. Germline CDR1 MNHNS, CDR2 SASEGT. Here the CDR3 reads CASSEGGHGYTF. DNA of the CDR3: TGTGCCAGCAGTGAAGGGGGGCATGGCTACACCTTC.

This clone was found once. The chain combines TRBV11-2 with TRBJ1-5; D gene unclear. V was trimmed by 5 bases and J by 7 bases, leaving 12 bases between them. Germline values: CDR1 SGHAT, CDR2 FQNNGV. CDR3 length equals 13 residues. The CDR3 reads CASSPGPEQPQHF. In DNA, the CDR3 is TGTGCCAGCAGCCCCGGTCCCGAGCAGCCCCAGCATTTT.

The chain employs TRBV4-2 and TRBJ2-2, with D hard to call. V shed 4 bases and J shed 5 bases, with 14 bases lying between them. From germline, CDR1 is LGHNA and CDR2 YNFKEQ. CDR3 length equals 15 residues. CDR3 residues: CASSPRVDRTGELFF. CDR3 sequence (DNA): TGTGCCAGCAGCCCCAGAGTAGATAGGACCGGGGAGCTGTTTTTT.

This chain uses TRBV6-1 with TRBJ2-7; D tentatively fits TRBD1 or TRBD2 (5 bases each). Looked up from germline, CDR1 is MNHNS and CDR2 is SASEGT. Trimming took off 2 bases at V and 2 bases at J, with 10 bases between the two ends. This CDR3 is 14 amino acids long. CDR3 nucleotide sequence: TGTGCCAGCAGTGAAAGTCGGGGCCCCTACGAGCAGTACTTC. Translating it yields CASSESRGPYEQYF.

The rearrangement joins TRBV5-1 to TRBJ2-7; tentative D call: TRBD1 (7 bases). From germline, CDR1 is SGHRS and CDR2 YFSETQ. The V end lost 6 bases, the J end lost 2 bases, and 15 bases lay between the germline ends. CDR3 length: 14 amino acids. For the CDR3, the DNA is TGCGCCAGCACCACTGGAGGGGGCACCTACGAGCAGTACTTC. Protein sequence: CASTTGGGTYEQYF. The full variable domain, completed using reference TRBV5-1 and TRBJ2-7, is KAGVTQTPRYLIKTRGQQVTLSCSPISGHRSVSWYQQTPGQGLQFLFEYFSETQRNKGNFPGRFSGRQFSNSRSEMNVSTLELGDSALYLCASTTGGGTYEQYFGPGTRLTVT.

V is TRBV18 and J is TRBJ1-1; 10 nucleotides match TRBD1. The germline CDR1 and CDR2 sequences are KGHSH and LQKENI. The CDR3 has 15 residues. V lost 5 bases to trimming and J lost 6 bases; unmatched junction nucleotides: 9. The CDR3 coding sequence is TGTGCCAGCTCAAAAAACGCGGGACAGGGGTCTGAAGCTTTCTTT. Translated, it gives CASSKNAGQGSEAFF.

This chain's CDR3 is CASSLTAGTGASLEKYF. The CDR3 DNA follows: TGTGCCAGCAGCCTAACCGCCGGGACAGGGGCGAGTTTGGAAAAGTACTTC. The chain uses TRBV16 and TRBJ2-4, with TRBD1 matching over 10 bases. The CDR3 is made up of 17 amino acids. Trimming took 4 bases from V and 14 from J; bases not matched to a gene: 20. Germline CDR1 reads KGHSY; CDR2 reads FQNENV.

There are a few counts of this clone. The chain combines TRBV5-1 with TRBJ1-2; D is perhaps TRBD1 (5 bases). Germline values: CDR1 SGHRS, CDR2 YFSETQ. This CDR3 contains 14 residues. Trimming took off 4 bases at V and 13 bases at J, with 23 bases between the two ends. The CDR3 here is CASSVGTSGIVLTF. DNA for the CDR3: TGCGCCAGCAGCGTGGGGACCTCCGGAATAGTGCTCACCTTC.

The sample holds one count of this clone. The chain uses TRBV10-3 and TRBJ2-1, with D possibly being TRBD1 (6 bases). V was shortened by 5 bases and J by 7 bases, with 15 bases between the two germline ends. Germline-derived CDR1 and CDR2 are ENHRY and SYGVKD. The CDR3 is 14 residues long. In DNA form, the CDR3 reads TGTGCCATCAGTCAGAACAGGGTAGGAAATGAGCAGTTCTTC. This gives the protein CAISQNRVGNEQFF.